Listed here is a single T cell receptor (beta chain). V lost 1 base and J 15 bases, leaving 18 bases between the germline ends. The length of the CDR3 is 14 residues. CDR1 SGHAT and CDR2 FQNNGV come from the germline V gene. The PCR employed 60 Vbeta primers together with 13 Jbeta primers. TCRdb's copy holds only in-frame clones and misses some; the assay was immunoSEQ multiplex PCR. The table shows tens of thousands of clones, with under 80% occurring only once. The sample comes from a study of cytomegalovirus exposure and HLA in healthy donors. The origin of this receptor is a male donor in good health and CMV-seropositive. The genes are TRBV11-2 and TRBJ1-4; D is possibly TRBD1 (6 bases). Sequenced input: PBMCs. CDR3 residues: CASSLATPRDKLFF. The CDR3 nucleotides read TGTGCCAGCAGCTTAGCCACTCCACGGGACAAATTGTTTTTT.